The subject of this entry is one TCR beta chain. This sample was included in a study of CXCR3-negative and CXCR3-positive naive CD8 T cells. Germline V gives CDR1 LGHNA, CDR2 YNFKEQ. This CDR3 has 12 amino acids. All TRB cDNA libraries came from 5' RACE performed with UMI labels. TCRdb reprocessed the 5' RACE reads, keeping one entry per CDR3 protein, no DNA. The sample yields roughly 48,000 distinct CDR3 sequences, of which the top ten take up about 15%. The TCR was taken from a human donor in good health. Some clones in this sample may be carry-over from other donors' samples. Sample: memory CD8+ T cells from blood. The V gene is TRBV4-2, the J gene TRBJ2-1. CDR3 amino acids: CASSQDSNEQFF.